Sequencing of this T cell receptor (beta chain) was carried out in a study of cytomegalovirus exposure and HLA in healthy donors. With 60 Vbeta and 13 Jbeta primers, the PCR was carried out. TCRdb's table, derived via immunoSEQ multiplex PCR, lists solely in-frame clones and lacks some. The repertoire includes 70,000 to 95,000 clones, under 80% of them detected once, and about 9.5% sits in the top ten. The V end was cut by 5 bases, the J end by 0 bases, with 16 bases between. The length of the CDR3 is 16 residues. From germline, CDR1 is SGHAT and CDR2 FQNNGV. Study observations and caveats: In vitro assays verified that three CMV-associated chains recognized CMV antigens specifically. Later analysis showed TCR association rates varying by HLA locus, highest for DRB1 and lowest for HLA-C.

Turning to this clone: Its antigen is currently unknown.

Donors likely had unrecorded immune exposures despite being nominally healthy when sampled. This sequence joins TRBV11-2 and TRBJ1-1; a weak D match, TRBD1 (6 bases). This clonotype originated in a man aged 25 to 40 in good health and CMV-seropositive. Sequencing used PBMCs. The CDR3 loop reads CASSLIWGQMNTEAFF. In DNA form, the CDR3 reads TGTGCCAGCAGCCTTATTTGGGGGCAGATGAACACTGAAGCTTTCTTT.